This T cell receptor (beta chain) was identified during a study of cytomegalovirus exposure and HLA in healthy donors. Primers: 60 Vbeta forward and 13 Jbeta reverse. The table came from immunoSEQ multiplex PCR; TCRdb's copy has only in-frame clones and leaves some out. The sample holds around 76,000 clones, 78% seen once. Germline V gene data show CDR1 as MGHRA and CDR2 as YSYEKL. Trimming left V 3 bases short and J 7 bases short, with 16 bases between. This CDR3 is 15 amino acids long. Sequenced sample: PBMCs. The sequence was collected from a middle-aged man in good health and CMV-seronegative. This sequence joins TRBV4-1 and TRBJ2-1; perhaps TRBD1 as D (5 bases). The CDR3 DNA sequence: TGCGCCAGCAGCCACGGAAAGGGGATAGTTAATGAGCAGTTCTTC. Translating gives CASSHGKGIVNEQFF.